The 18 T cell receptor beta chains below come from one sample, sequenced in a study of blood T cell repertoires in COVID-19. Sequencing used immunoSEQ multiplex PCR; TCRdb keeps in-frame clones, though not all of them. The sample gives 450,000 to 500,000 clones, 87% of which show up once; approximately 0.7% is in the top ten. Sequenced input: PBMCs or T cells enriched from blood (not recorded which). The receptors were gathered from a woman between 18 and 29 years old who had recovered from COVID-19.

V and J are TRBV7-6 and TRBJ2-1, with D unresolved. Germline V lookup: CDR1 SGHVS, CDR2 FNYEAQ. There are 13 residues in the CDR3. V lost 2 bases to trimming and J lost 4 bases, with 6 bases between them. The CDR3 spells CASSLYIYNEQFF. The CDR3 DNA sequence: TGTGCCAGCAGCTTATACATTTACAATGAGCAGTTCTTC.

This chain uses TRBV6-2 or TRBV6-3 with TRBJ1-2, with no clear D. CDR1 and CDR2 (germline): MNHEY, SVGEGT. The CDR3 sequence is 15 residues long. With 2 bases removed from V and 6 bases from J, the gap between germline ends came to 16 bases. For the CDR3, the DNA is TGTGCCAGCAGTTACACCCAATCCGGGTGGGATGGCTACACCTTC. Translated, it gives CASSYTQSGWDGYTF.

CDR3 residues: CASSSTGGQPQHF. The CDR3 DNA sequence: TGTGCCAGCAGTTCCACAGGGGGTCAGCCCCAGCATTTT. The rearrangement links TRBV6-5 to TRBJ1-5, with 8 bases fitting TRBD1. V shed 4 bases, J shed 6 bases, and the junction held 2 bases outside the gene matches. The CDR3 extends over 13 amino acids. CDR1 and CDR2 from the germline V gene are MNHEY and SVGAGI.

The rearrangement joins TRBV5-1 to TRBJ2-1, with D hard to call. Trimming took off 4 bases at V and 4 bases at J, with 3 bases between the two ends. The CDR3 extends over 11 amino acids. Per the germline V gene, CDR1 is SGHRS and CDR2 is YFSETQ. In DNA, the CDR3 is TGCGCCAGCAGCACATACAATGAGCAGTTCTTC. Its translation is CASSTYNEQFF.

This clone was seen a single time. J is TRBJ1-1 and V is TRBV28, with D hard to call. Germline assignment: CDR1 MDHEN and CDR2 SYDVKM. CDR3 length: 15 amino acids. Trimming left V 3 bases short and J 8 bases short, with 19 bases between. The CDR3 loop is CASSFFLKHPGEAFF. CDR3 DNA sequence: TGTGCCAGCAGTTTCTTCTTAAAACACCCGGGGGAAGCTTTCTTT.

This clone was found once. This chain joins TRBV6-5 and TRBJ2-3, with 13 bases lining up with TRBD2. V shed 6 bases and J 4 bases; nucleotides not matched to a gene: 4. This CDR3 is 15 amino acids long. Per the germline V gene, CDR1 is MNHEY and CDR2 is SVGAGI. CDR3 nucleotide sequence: TGTGCCAGCAGCCCAACTAGCGGGGGGGCAGATACGCAGTATTTT. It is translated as CASSPTSGGADTQYF.

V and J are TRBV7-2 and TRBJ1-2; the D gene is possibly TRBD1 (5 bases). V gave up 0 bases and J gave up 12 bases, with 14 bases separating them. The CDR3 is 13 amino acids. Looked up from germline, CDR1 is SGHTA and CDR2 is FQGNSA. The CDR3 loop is CASSLAGGPRDTF. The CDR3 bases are TGTGCCAGCAGCTTAGCGGGGGGACCCAGGGACACCTTC.

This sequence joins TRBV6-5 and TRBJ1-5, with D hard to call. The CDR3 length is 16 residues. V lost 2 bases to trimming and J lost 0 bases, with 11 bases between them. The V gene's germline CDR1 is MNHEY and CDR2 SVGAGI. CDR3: CASSYEGGYSNQPQHF. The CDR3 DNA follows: TGTGCCAGCAGTTACGAAGGAGGGTATAGCAATCAGCCCCAGCATTTT.

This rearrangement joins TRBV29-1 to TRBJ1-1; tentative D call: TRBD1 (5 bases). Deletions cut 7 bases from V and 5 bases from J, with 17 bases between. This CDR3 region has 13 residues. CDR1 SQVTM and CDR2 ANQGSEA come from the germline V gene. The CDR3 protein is CSAGALLITEAFF. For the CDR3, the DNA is TGCAGCGCTGGGGCCCTTCTTATAACTGAAGCTTTCTTT.

CDR3 in DNA: TGTGCCAGTAGTATGGAGACTAGGGCCCAGACCCAGTACTTC. It translates to CASSMETRAQTQYF. The genes are TRBV19 and TRBJ2-5; perhaps TRBD2 as D (6 bases). From germline, CDR1 is LNHDA and CDR2 SQIVND (reference sequence). Trimming pared 3 bases from V and 6 bases from J, leaving 14 bases between. The CDR3 runs to 14 residues.

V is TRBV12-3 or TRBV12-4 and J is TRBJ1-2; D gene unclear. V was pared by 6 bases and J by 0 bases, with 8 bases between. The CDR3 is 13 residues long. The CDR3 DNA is TGTGCCAGCAGGATCACGGCTAACTATGGCTACACCTTC. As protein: CASRITANYGYTF.

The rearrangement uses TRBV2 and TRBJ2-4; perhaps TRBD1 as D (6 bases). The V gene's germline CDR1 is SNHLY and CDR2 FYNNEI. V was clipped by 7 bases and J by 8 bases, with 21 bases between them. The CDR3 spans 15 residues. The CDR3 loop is CASNSETGLYHIQYF. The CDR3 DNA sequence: TGTGCCAGCAACAGTGAAACAGGGTTATATCACATTCAGTACTTC.

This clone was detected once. Here the CDR3 reads CASSSPLDSASNQPQHF. CDR3 nucleotides: TGTGCCAGCAGTTCCCCGCTGGACAGCGCGAGCAATCAGCCCCAGCATTTT. The V call is TRBV28, the J call TRBJ1-5; weak D call: TRBD1 (6 bases). The CDR3 is made up of 17 amino acids. CDR1 is MDHEN, CDR2 SYDVKM, per germline. Trimming shortened V by 4 bases and J by 1 base, and 17 bases separated the two germline ends.

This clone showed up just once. For the CDR3, the DNA is TGTGCCAGCAGCTTGGCAGGGTGGTGGGTCAGAGATACGCAGTATTTT. Amino acid sequence: CASSLAGWWVRDTQYF. V is TRBV28 and J is TRBJ2-3; TRBD1 is a possible D gene (5 bases). Germline lookup yields CDR1 MDHEN and CDR2 SYDVKM. With 6 bases removed from V and 5 bases from J, the gap between germline ends came to 21 bases. This CDR3 has 16 residues.

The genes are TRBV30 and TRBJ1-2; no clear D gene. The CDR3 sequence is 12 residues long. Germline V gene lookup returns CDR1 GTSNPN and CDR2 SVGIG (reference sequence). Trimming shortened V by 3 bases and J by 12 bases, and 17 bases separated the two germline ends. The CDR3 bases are TGTGCCTGGAGCGCCGTCCTACCCCTGGACACCTTC. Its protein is CAWSAVLPLDTF.

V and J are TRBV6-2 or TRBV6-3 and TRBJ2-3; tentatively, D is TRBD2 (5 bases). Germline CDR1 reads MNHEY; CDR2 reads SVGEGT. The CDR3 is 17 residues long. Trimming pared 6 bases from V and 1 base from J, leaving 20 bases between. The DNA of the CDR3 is TGTGCCAGCAGCCCTCGGACTGGCCCACTTGGCACAGATACGCAGTATTTT. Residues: CASSPRTGPLGTDTQYF.

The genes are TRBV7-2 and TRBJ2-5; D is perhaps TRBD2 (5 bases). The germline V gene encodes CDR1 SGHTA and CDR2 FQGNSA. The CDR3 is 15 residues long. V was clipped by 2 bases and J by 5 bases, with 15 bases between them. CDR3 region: CASSLTGSAGETQYF. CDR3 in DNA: TGTGCCAGCAGCTTAACGGGGAGCGCGGGTGAGACCCAGTACTTC.

The DNA of the CDR3 is TGTGCCAGCAGTTTAATATCACTCGTGAACACTGAAGCTTTCTTT. Its translation is CASSLISLVNTEAFF. This chain joins TRBV28 and TRBJ1-1; D gene ambiguous. V was cut by 2 bases and J by 0 bases, with 10 bases left in between. The CDR3 contains 15 residues. Germline V CDR1 and CDR2: MDHEN, SYDVKM.